This T cell receptor (beta chain) was profiled in a study of graft-versus-host responses after intestinal transplantation. Study summary: Induction using anti-thymocyte globulin, followed by tacrolimus and steroids for roughly 3 years, was given to all recipients. Whole-study findings and limits: The marrow of recipients harbored GvH clones, and ileum or blood showed some of them first.

Trimming took 1 base from V and 2 from J; bases not matched to a gene: 6. The V gene's germline CDR1 is SGHRS and CDR2 YFSETQ. The CDR3 runs to 16 residues. Co-plated with roughly 200,000 CFSE-labeled responder cells were roughly 200,000 irradiated, violet-dye-labeled stimulator cells. Dividing CFSE-low CD3+CD4+ and CD3+CD8+ responders were isolated by sorting after the reaction. This clone occurred a few times. Measured with immunoSEQ multiplex PCR; TCRdb has only the in-frame clones, and not every one. This sample has about 15,000 clones, with almost 30% found just once. The source of this sequence is a human patient who received an intestinal transplant. The input for sequencing was alloreactive CD4+ T cells from a mixed lymphocyte reaction culture, taken before intestinal transplant. As to subset: CFSE-low proliferating T cells sorted from approximately 6-day pre-transplant mixed lymphocyte reaction (GvH or HvG direction). The chain carries TRBV5-1 and TRBJ2-7; 10 nucleotides line up with TRBD2. Here the CDR3 reads CASSLLTSGTTYEQYF. CDR3 DNA: TGCGCCAGCAGCTTGTTAACTAGCGGGACAACCTACGAGCAGTACTTC.